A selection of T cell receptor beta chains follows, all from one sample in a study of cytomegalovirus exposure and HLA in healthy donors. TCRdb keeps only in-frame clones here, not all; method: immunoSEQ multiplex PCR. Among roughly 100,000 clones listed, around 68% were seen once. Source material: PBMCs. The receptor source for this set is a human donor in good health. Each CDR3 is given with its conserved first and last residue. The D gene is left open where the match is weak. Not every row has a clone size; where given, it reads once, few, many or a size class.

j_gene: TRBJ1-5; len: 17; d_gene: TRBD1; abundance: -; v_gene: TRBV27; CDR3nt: TGTGCCAGCAGGGGAATCGGGACAGGGTTTTTCAATCAGCCCCAGCATTTT; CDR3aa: CASRGIGTGFFNQPQHF
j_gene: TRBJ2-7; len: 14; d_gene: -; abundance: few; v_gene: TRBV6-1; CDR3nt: TGTGCCAGCAGTGAGGACTCCCTCGCCCGCGAGCAGTACTTC; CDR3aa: CASSEDSLAREQYF
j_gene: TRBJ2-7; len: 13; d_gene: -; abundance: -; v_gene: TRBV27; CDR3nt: TGTGCCAGCAGGAGACAGAGCCCCTACGAGCAGTACTTC; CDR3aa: CASRRQSPYEQYF
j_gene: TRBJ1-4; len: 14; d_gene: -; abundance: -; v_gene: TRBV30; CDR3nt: TGTGCCTGGAGTCCGGGGGGCTGGGGTGAAAAACTGTTTTTT; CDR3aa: CAWSPGGWGEKLFF
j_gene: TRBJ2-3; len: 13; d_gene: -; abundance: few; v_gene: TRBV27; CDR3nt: TGTGCCAGCAGTTTGCAGGGGGGAGATACGCAGTATTTT; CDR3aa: CASSLQGGDTQYF
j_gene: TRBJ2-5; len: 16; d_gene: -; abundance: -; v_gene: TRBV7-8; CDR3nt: TGTGCCAGCAGGAGGGTGGGGTCAGGGGTTGGAGAGACCCAGTACTTC; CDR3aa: CASRRVGSGVGETQYF
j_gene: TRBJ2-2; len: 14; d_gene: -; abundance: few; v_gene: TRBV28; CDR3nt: TGTGCCAGCAGTCATATGGGGCTAGCCGGGGAGCTGTTTTTT; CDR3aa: CASSHMGLAGELFF
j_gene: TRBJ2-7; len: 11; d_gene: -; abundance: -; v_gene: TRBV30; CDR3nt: TGTGCCACCCGGGACTCCTACGAGCAGTACTTC; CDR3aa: CATRDSYEQYF
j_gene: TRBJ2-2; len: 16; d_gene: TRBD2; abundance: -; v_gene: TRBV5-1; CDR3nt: TGCGCCAGCAGCCCCGGGGTAGCGGGTTCTACCGGGGAGCTGTTTTTT; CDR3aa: CASSPGVAGSTGELFF
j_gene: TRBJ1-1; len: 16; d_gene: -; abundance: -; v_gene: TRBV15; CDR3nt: TGTGCCACCAGGGGGCGCGGAAACCCGTCGAACACTGAAGCTTTCTTT; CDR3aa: CATRGRGNPSNTEAFF
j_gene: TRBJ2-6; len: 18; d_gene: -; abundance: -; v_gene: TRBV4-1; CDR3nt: TGCGCCAGCAGCCAAGAGGTGGGTGGTTCTAGTGGGGCCAACGTCCTGACTTTC; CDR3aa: CASSQEVGGSSGANVLTF
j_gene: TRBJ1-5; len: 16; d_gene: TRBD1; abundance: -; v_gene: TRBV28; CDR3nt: TGTGCCAGCAGGGTCCACAGGGGATGGGGCAATCAGCCCCAGCATTTT; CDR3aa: CASRVHRGWGNQPQHF
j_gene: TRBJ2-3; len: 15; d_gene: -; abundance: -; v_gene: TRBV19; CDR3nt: TGTGCCAGTAGTTGGGAAGGCGGGACCACAGATACGCAGTATTTT; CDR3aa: CASSWEGGTTDTQYF
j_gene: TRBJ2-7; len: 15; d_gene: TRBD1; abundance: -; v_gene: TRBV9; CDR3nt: TGTGCCAGCAGCGCGACCGGGACAGAGATCTACGAGCAGTACTTC; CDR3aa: CASSATGTEIYEQYF
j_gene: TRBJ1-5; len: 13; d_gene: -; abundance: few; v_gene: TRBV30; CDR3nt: TGTGCCTGGAGCGAGGGAACCAATCAGCCCCAGCATTTT; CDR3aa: CAWSEGTNQPQHF
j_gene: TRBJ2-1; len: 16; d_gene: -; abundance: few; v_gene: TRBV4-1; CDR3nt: TGCGCCAGCAGCCAAGATTCAGGGGACATCTACAATGAGCAGTTCTTC; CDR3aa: CASSQDSGDIYNEQFF
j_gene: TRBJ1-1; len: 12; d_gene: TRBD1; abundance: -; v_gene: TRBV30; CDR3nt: TGTGCCCGGACAGGGGTAGGGACTGAAGCTTTCTTT; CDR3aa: CARTGVGTEAFF
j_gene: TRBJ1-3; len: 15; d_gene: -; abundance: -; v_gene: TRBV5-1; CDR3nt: TGCGCCAGCAGGTTATCGACTGTCTCTGGAAACACCATATATTTT; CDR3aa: CASRLSTVSGNTIYF
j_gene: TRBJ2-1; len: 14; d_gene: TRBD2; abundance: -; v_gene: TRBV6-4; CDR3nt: TGTGCCAGCAGGCGCCGGGAGGGCCTGAATGAGCAGTTCTTC; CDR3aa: CASRRREGLNEQFF
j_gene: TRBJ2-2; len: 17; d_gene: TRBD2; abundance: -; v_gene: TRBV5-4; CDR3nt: TGTGCCAGCAGCTTAGGGCTAGCGGGAGTTGTCACCGGGGAGCTGTTTTTT; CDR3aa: CASSLGLAGVVTGELFF
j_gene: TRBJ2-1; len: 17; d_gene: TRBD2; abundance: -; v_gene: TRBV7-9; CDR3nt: TGTGCCAGCAGCTCGGTCCGGTCTAGCGGGAGCTACAATGAGCAGTTCTTC; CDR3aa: CASSSVRSSGSYNEQFF
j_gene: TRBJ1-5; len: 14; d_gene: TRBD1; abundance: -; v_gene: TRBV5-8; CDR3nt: TGTGCCAGCAGCCTACAGGGGGGCAATCAGCCCCAGCATTTT; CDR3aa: CASSLQGGNQPQHF
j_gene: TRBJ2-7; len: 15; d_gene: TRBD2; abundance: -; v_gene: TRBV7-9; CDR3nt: TGTGCCAGCAGCTTAGGAGGGAGGGCCTCCTACGAGCAGTACTTC; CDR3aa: CASSLGGRASYEQYF
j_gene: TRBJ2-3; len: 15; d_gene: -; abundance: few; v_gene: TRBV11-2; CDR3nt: TGTGCCAGCAGCTTAGGGGGCAGGCAGCGAGATACGCAGTATTTT; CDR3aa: CASSLGGRQRDTQYF
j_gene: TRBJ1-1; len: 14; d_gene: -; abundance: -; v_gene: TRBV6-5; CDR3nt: TGTGCCAGCAGGATACAGGGTGGGGGCACTGAAGCTTTCTTT; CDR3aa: CASRIQGGGTEAFF
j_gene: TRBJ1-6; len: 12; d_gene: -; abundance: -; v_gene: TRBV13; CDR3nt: TGTGCCAGCAGCGCGGGGAGGGAGGATGCTCACTTT; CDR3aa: CASSAGREDAHF
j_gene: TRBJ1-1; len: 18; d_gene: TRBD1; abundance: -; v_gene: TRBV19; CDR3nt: TGTGCCAGTAGTATTTCACTGTGGGACAGGGGGGAAGGGCCTGAAGCTTTCTTT; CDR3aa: CASSISLWDRGEGPEAFF
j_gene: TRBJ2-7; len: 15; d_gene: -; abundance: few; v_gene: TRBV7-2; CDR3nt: TGTGCCAGCAGCTTAGCTAGCGGCTCTCAGTACGAGCAGTACTTC; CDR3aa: CASSLASGSQYEQYF
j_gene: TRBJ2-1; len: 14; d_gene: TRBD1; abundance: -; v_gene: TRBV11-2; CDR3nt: TGTGCCAGCAGCTTAGGGACAGGGAGGAATGAGCAGTTCTTC; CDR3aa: CASSLGTGRNEQFF
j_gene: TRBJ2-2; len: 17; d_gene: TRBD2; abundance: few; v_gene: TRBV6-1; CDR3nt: TGTGCCAGCAGTGACGGACTAGCGGGAGTAGTCACCGGGGAGCTGTTTTTT; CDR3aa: CASSDGLAGVVTGELFF
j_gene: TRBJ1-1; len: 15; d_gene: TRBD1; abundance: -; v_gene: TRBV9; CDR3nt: TGTGCCAGCAGCGTAGGGGGACAGGGATACACTGAAGCTTTCTTT; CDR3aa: CASSVGGQGYTEAFF
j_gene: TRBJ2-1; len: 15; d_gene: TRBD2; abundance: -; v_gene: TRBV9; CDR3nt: TGTGCCAGCAGCGCCGGGACTAGCGGCTACAATGAGCAGTTCTTC; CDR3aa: CASSAGTSGYNEQFF
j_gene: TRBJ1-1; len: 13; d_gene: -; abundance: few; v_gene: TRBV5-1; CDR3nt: TGCGCCAGCAGGGTCCGGGAGAACACTGAAGCTTTCTTT; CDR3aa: CASRVRENTEAFF
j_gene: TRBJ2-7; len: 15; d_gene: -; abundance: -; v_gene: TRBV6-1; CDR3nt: TGTGCCAGCAGCGAAGCCGGGACTCTTACCTACGAGCAGTACTTC; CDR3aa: CASSEAGTLTYEQYF
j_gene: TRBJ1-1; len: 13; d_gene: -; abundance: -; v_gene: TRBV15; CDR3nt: TGTGCCACCAGCAGACCGCCAGGCACTGAAGCTTTCTTT; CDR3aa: CATSRPPGTEAFF
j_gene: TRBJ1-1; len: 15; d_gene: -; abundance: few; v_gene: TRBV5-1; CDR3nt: TGCGCCAGCAGCTTTACAGGGTCCCACAACACTGAAGCTTTCTTT; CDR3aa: CASSFTGSHNTEAFF
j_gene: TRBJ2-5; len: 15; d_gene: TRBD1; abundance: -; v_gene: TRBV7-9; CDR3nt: TGTGCCAGCAGCTTAGTGGGACAGGGGAAGGAGACCCAGTACTTC; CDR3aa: CASSLVGQGKETQYF
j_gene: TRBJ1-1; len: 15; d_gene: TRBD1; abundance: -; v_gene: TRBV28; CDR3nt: TGTGCCAGCAGTCAGACAGGGGGCGCGGATCCTGAAGCTTTCTTT; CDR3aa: CASSQTGGADPEAFF
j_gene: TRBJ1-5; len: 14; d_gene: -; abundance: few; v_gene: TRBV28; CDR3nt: TGTGCCAGCACCCTCCCAGGGGGCAATCAGCCCCAGCATTTT; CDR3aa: CASTLPGGNQPQHF
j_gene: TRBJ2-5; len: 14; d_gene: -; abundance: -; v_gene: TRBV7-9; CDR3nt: TGTGCCAGCAGCTTAGCGCGGGTGGGGGAGACCCAGTACTTC; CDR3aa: CASSLARVGETQYF
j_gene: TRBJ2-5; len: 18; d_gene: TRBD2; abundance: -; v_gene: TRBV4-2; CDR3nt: TGTGCCAGCAGCCAAGGGCAGGGTAGCGGGAGGGGATTGATGGCCCAGTACTTC; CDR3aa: CASSQGQGSGRGLMAQYF
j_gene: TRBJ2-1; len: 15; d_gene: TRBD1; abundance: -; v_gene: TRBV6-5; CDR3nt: TGTGCCAGCAGGGTTGGACAGGGATCCTACAATGAGCAGTTCTTC; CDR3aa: CASRVGQGSYNEQFF
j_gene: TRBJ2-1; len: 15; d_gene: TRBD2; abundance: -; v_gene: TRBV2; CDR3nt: TGTGCCAGCACATGGACTAGCGGGGCGGTGGGTGAGCAGTTCTTC; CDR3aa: CASTWTSGAVGEQFF
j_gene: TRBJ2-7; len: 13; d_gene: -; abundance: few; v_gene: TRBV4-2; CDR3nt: TGTGCCAGCAGCCCTGGGCCAACCTACGAGCAGTACTTC; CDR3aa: CASSPGPTYEQYF
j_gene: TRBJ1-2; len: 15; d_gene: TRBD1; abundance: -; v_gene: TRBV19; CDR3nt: TGTGCCAGTAGACGGGGCGGACAGGGCTTTGATGGCTACACCTTC; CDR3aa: CASRRGGQGFDGYTF
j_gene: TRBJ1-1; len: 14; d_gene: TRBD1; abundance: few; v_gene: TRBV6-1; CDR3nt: TGTGCCAGCAGCACTTTGACAGGGGCCACTGAAGCTTTCTTT; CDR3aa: CASSTLTGATEAFF
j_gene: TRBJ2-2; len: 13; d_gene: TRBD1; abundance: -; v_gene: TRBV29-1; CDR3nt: TGCAGCGCCGGACAGGGTTTCACCGGGGAGCTGTTTTTT; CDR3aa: CSAGQGFTGELFF
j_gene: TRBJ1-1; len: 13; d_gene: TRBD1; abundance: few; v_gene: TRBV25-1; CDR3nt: TGTGCCAGCAGGGACAGGGCGAACACTGAAGCTTTCTTT; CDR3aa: CASRDRANTEAFF
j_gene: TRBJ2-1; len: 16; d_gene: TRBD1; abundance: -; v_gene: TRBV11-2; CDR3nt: TGTGCCAGCAGCTTGACTGGGACAGGGCCCTTTAATGAGCAGTTCTTC; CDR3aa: CASSLTGTGPFNEQFF
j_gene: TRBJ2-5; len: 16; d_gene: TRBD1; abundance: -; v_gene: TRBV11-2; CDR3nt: TGTGCCAGCAGCTTAGATCCAGGGGGCGTGGGAGAGACCCAGTACTTC; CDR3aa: CASSLDPGGVGETQYF
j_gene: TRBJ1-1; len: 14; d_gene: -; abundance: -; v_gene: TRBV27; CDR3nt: TGTGCCAGCAGTTGGGGGGCGGGGGCGACTGAAGCTTTCTTT; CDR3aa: CASSWGAGATEAFF